The rows below give T cell receptor beta chains drawn from one sample of a study of Ad26.COV2.S vaccination and SARS-CoV-2 variants. Profiled with immunoSEQ multiplex PCR; TCRdb holds only in-frame clones, not every one. The data contain roughly 320,000 clones, roughly 84% of them singletons. Specimen: peripheral blood, collected in a trial of Ad26.COV2.S vaccine versus placebo. The receptor set was obtained from a person aged 18-65 years who received the Ad26.COV2.S COVID-19 vaccine or a placebo. Each CDR3 is given with its conserved first and last residue. A D gene is named only where the DNA matches it firmly. The size entry is marked missing in some rows and otherwise reads once, few, many or a size class.

>.|TRBJ1-4|TRBV6-2/TRBV6-3|.
TGTGCCAGCAGTTCCCCGGAGGTGGATAATGAAAAACTGTTTTTT
CASSSPEVDNEKLFF
>.|TRBJ1-3|TRBV7-2|.
TGTGTCAGCAGGGGTAAATACTCTGGAAACACCATATATTTT
CVSRGKYSGNTIYF
>.|TRBJ2-7|TRBV18|TRBD1
TGTGCCAGCTCACAGACAGGGGTAAGCGAGCAGTACTTC
CASSQTGVSEQYF
>.|TRBJ1-2|TRBV2|TRBD1
TGTGCCAGCAGTTCCCAGGAGGGGGCGTTTTATGGCTACACCTTC
CASSSQEGAFYGYTF
>.|TRBJ2-7|TRBV19|TRBD1
TGTGCCAGTAGTATGGCAGGGGGCTACGAGCAGTACTTC
CASSMAGGYEQYF
>.|TRBJ1-3|TRBV7-9|.
TGTGCCAGCAACCCCGAACTCGACTCTGGAAACACCATATATTTT
CASNPELDSGNTIYF
>few|TRBJ1-2|TRBV5-8|.
TGTGCCAGCAGCTTGGCAGGGGTGGCTCATAGCTACACCTTC
CASSLAGVAHSYTF
>.|TRBJ2-1|TRBV5-1|.
TGCGCCAGCAGCTTATCGGATGAGCAGTTCTTC
CASSLSDEQFF
>.|TRBJ1-1|TRBV7-9|.
TGTGCCAGCAGCACCAATCCAGGGCGAGGGAGCACTGAAGCTTTCTTT
CASSTNPGRGSTEAFF
>once|TRBJ1-5|TRBV4-1|.
TGCGCCAGCAGCCAAGATCGGGTAGCTTCGGGGCCCCAGCATTTT
CASSQDRVASGPQHF
>.|TRBJ1-2|TRBV2|.
TGTGCCAGCAGTGAATCAGGCGCCAACTATGGCTACACCTTC
CASSESGANYGYTF
>.|TRBJ2-3|TRBV9|TRBD1
TGTGCCAGCAGCACCTGGACAGGGGGCACAGATACGCAGTATTTT
CASSTWTGGTDTQYF
>.|TRBJ1-2|TRBV19|TRBD1
TGTGCCAGTAGTTCCGGACAGGGCGTTGGCTACACCTTC
CASSSGQGVGYTF
>.|TRBJ1-5|TRBV6-5|.
TGTGCCAGCAGCGTGGGACGGATCAATCAGCCCCAGCATTTT
CASSVGRINQPQHF
>.|TRBJ2-3|TRBV5-1|TRBD2
TGCGCCAGCAGCCTAGGGACTAGCGGGGGATTAAGGGTCCCAGATACGCAGTATTTT
CASSLGTSGGLRVPDTQYF
>.|TRBJ2-1|TRBV9|TRBD2
TGTGCCAGCAGCCTCCGATCTAGCGGGGGGGCCGGTAGGAGGAATGAGCAGTTCTTC
CASSLRSSGGAGRRNEQFF
>.|TRBJ1-6|TRBV9|.
TGTGCCAGCAGCGGATACCGGGCCCTGGTTGAACCCCTCCACTTT
CASSGYRALVEPLHF
>.|TRBJ1-1|TRBV18|.
TGTGCCAGCTCTCTTATCGGGACTGAAGCTTTCTTT
CASSLIGTEAFF
>.|TRBJ2-1|TRBV5-4|.
TGTGCCAGCAGCTCGCGGGAATTTCGGCTCGATGAGCAGTTCTTC
CASSSREFRLDEQFF
>.|TRBJ2-5|TRBV7-2|.
TGTGCCAGCAGTGAAAGCGAGACCCAGTACTTC
CASSESETQYF
>once|TRBJ1-5|TRBV7-9|.
TGTGCCAGCAGCTTAGGGACCTGGGATCAGCCCCAGCATTTT
CASSLGTWDQPQHF
>once|TRBJ2-7|TRBV21-1|.
TGTGCCAGCAGCAATTCCTACGAGCAGTACTTC
CASSNSYEQYF
>.|TRBJ2-3|TRBV6-2/TRBV6-3|.
TGTGCCAGCAGTCACACAGATACGCAGTATTTT
CASSHTDTQYF
>.|TRBJ2-1|TRBV6-5|TRBD2
TGTGCCAGCAGCCAACGGACTAGCGGTTACAATGAGCAGTTCTTC
CASSQRTSGYNEQFF
>.|TRBJ1-1|TRBV6-6|TRBD1
TGTGCCAGCAGTACTCCCAGGGGGCTTAACACTGAAGCTTTCTTT
CASSTPRGLNTEAFF
>.|TRBJ1-2|TRBV3-1/TRBV3-2|.
TGTGCCAGCAGCCACGGGACACCTTCTAACTATGGCTACACCTTC
CASSHGTPSNYGYTF
>.|TRBJ2-7|TRBV4-3|TRBD2
TGCGCCAGCAGCCAAGGAAGCGGGGGGGCCGACGAGCAGTACTTC
CASSQGSGGADEQYF